These T cell receptor beta chains were read from a single sample in a study of blood T cells in healthy people across ages. TCRdb independently ran MiXCR on the 5' RACE reads; one entry per CDR3 protein. Of around 1,700,000 distinct CDR3 sequences in the sample, over 25% were seen once. The sequencing input was blood. The origin of the receptors is a woman aged 25 to 39 in good health. Each CDR3 is given with its conserved first and last residue. The order of the fields is clone size, D gene, J gene, V gene, CDR3 protein, CDR3 DNA. The D gene is left open where the match is weak. Only some rows state a clone size, as once, few, many or a class for expanded clones.

size: few; D: NA; J: TRBJ2-2; V: TRBV7-2; CDR3: CASSRDRRGPGELFF; DNA: TGTGCCAGCAGCCGGGACCGCCGCGGTCCCGGGGAGCTGTTTTTT
size: NA; D: NA; J: TRBJ2-5; V: TRBV5-1; CDR3: CASSLADSYRETQYF; DNA: TGCGCCAGCAGCTTGGCCGATTCTTACCGGGAGACCCAGTACTTC
size: many; D: NA; J: TRBJ2-7; V: TRBV20-1; CDR3: CSATPTHPRTGPYEQYF; DNA: TGCAGTGCTACCCCTACCCATCCTCGGACTGGACCTTACGAGCAGTACTTC
size: few; D: TRBD2; J: TRBJ2-4; V: TRBV20-1; CDR3: CSAGPMAGGRAKNIQYF; DNA: TGCAGTGCTGGGCCTATGGCGGGAGGGCGAGCCAAAAACATTCAGTACTTC
size: NA; D: TRBD2; J: TRBJ2-5; V: TRBV6-1; CDR3: CASSEEGSWGGLETQYF; DNA: TGTGCCAGCAGTGAAGAGGGTAGCTGGGGGGGGTTGGAGACCCAGTACTTC
size: NA; D: TRBD2; J: TRBJ2-7; V: TRBV6-5; CDR3: CASSSAPRTSGRGSEQYF; DNA: TGTGCCAGCAGTTCTGCTCCCAGGACTAGCGGGAGAGGTAGCGAGCAGTACTTC
size: few; D: NA; J: TRBJ1-1; V: TRBV7-9; CDR3: CASSSLVEWNTEAFF; DNA: TGTGCCAGCAGTTCCTTGGTGGAATGGAACACTGAAGCTTTCTTT
size: NA; D: TRBD1; J: TRBJ2-2; V: TRBV7-9; CDR3: CASSSMQGARGELFF; DNA: TGTGCCAGTAGCTCGATGCAGGGGGCGCGAGGGGAGCTGTTTTTT
size: few; D: NA; J: TRBJ1-2; V: TRBV28; CDR3: CASSLSDTFYGHTF; DNA: TGTGCCAGCAGTTTATCCGACACGTTCTATGGCCACACCTTC
size: NA; D: NA; J: TRBJ2-6; V: TRBV28; CDR3: CASSLFSRGSEANVLTF; DNA: TGTGCCAGCAGTTTATTTTCGAGGGGCTCTGAGGCCAACGTCCTGACTTTC
size: few; D: TRBD2; J: TRBJ2-3; V: TRBV5-1; CDR3: CASSRPGLADTDTQYF; DNA: TGCGCCAGCAGCCGGCCCGGACTAGCGGACACAGATACGCAGTATTTT
size: few; D: TRBD1; J: TRBJ2-7; V: TRBV5-1; CDR3: CASSLIQGPYEQYF; DNA: TGCGCCAGCAGCTTGATACAGGGGCCCTACGAGCAGTACTTC
size: NA; D: TRBD2; J: TRBJ2-3; V: TRBV4-2; CDR3: CASSQDPSGGSTDTQYF; DNA: TGTGCCAGCAGCCAAGATCCGAGCGGGGGTAGCACAGATACGCAGTATTTT
size: NA; D: TRBD1; J: TRBJ2-3; V: TRBV13; CDR3: CASSFGTVDTQYF; DNA: TGTGCCAGCAGCTTCGGGACAGTAGATACGCAGTATTTT
size: NA; D: NA; J: TRBJ2-3; V: TRBV25-1; CDR3: CASSDSGSTDTQYF; DNA: TGTGCCAGCAGTGATAGTGGGAGCACAGATACGCAGTATTTT
size: NA; D: NA; J: TRBJ2-7; V: TRBV10-3; CDR3: CAVSERGGVSYEQYF; DNA: TGTGCCGTCAGTGAGAGGGGTGGAGTCTCCTACGAGCAGTACTTC
size: NA; D: NA; J: TRBJ1-4; V: TRBV20-1; CDR3: CSARDPDNYNEKLFF; DNA: TGCAGTGCTAGAGATCCGGACAACTATAATGAAAAACTGTTTTTT